The 10 T cell receptor beta chains given below trace back to one sample, sequenced in a study of blood T cell repertoires in COVID-19 (dated by TCRdb to 2018 to 2020). Library generation was performed with the immunoSEQ multiplex PCR assay. The clones in this table, taken by TCRdb from immuneACCESS, are in-frame only. Not every clone is retained; where verified, under half of the shortfall comes from an unresolved V gene, and the cause of the rest is unknown. The sample table shows about 67,000 clones, and more than 70% are seen once. The ten largest clones add up to 6.3% of the sample. Sample: peripheral blood. The receptors stem from a woman aged 55-70 years with acute or convalescent COVID-19.

With regard to this clone: The junction departs from the called germline gene at one end, perhaps through a read error. The V gene is TRBV13, the J gene TRBJ1-2; D is ambiguous. CDR3 length: 11 residues. From germline, CDR1 is PRHDT and CDR2 FYEKMQ (reference sequence). The DNA for the CDR3 is TGTGCCAGCAGCTCCGCCGCGGTCCTCTCCTTC. Protein product: CASSSAAVLSF.

J is TRBJ1-1 and V is TRBV6-6; D unclear. The CDR3 has 14 amino acids. The germline gives CDR1 MNHNY, CDR2 SVGAGI (reference sequence). Trimming took 6 bases from V and 6 from J, leaving 17 bases between them. Written as DNA, the CDR3 is TGTGCCAGCAGCAACCGGGAGCTCACCCCTGAAGCTTTCTTT. Protein product: CASSNRELTPEAFF.

The chain uses TRBV4-1 and TRBJ2-5; 11 nucleotides align to TRBD2. Germline values: CDR1 MGHRA, CDR2 YSYEKL. V lost 4 bases and J lost 3; bases outside the gene matches: 4. The CDR3 is made up of 15 amino acids. In nucleotides, the CDR3 is TGCGCCAGCAGCCTGGGACTAGCGGTAGAAGAGACCCAGTACTTC. Protein sequence: CASSLGLAVEETQYF.

The rearrangement joins TRBV3-1 (or the pseudogene TRBV3-2) to TRBJ1-4; D is uncertain. Trimming pared 1 base from V and 8 bases from J, leaving 5 bases between. This CDR3 comprises 12 residues. Germline CDR1 reads LGHDT; CDR2 reads YNNKEL (reference sequence). The CDR3 coding sequence is TGTGCCAGCAGCCAAGCGAGGGAAAAACTGTTTTTT. Translation gives CASSQAREKLFF.

V and J are TRBV28 and TRBJ1-2; no firm D call. The CDR3 loop spans 15 amino acids. Germline CDR1 is MDHEN and CDR2 is SYDVKM. Trimming cost V 3 bases and J 0 bases, with 11 bases left between them. CDR3 DNA sequence: TGTGCCAGCAGTTTGGGCAGCTCAGCTAACTATGGCTACACCTTC. Protein sequence: CASSLGSSANYGYTF.

This clone was counted only a few times. The chain employs TRBV10-3 and TRBJ1-2, with D possibly matching TRBD1 (5 bases). Trimming removed 1 base from V and 8 bases from J, with 11 bases in between. CDR1 is ENHRY, CDR2 SYGVKD, per germline. The CDR3 contains 13 residues. The CDR3, as DNA: TGTGCCATCAGTGAGTTGAGTCAGGGCGGCTACACCTTC. Translating gives CAISELSQGGYTF.

The J gene is TRBJ2-7, the V gene TRBV6-5, with a tentative D call TRBD2 (6 bases). V was trimmed by 3 bases and J by 3 bases, leaving 12 bases between them. This CDR3 has 14 residues. Germline V CDR1 and CDR2: MNHEY, SVGAGI. The CDR3 region is CASSYSGTLYEQYF. The CDR3 nucleotides read TGTGCCAGCAGTTATTCCGGGACTCTCTACGAGCAGTACTTC.

J is TRBJ1-2 and V is TRBV6-2 or TRBV6-3; D not resolved. The V and J ends lost 4 bases and 5 bases respectively, with 8 bases between them. This CDR3 spans 12 amino acids. CDR1 MNHEY and CDR2 SVGEGT come from the germline V gene. The CDR3 protein is CASSFSYYGYTF. The CDR3 nucleotides are TGTGCCAGCAGTTTCTCTTATTATGGCTACACCTTC.

CDR3 loop: CASSWSGTGRYNEQFF. CDR3 DNA sequence: TGTGCCAGCAGCTGGTCTGGGACAGGGAGATACAATGAGCAGTTCTTC. The J gene is TRBJ2-1, the V gene TRBV7-2; 9 nucleotides line up with TRBD1. Losses at the gene ends were 4 bases for V and 4 bases for J; bases not matched to a gene: 8. Germline V gene lookup returns CDR1 SGHTA and CDR2 FQGNSA. The CDR3 is 16 amino acids.

In its sample, this clone was seen a few times. The chain is built from TRBV15 and TRBJ2-1, with 7 positions matching TRBD1. CDR1 is LNHNV, CDR2 YYDKDF, per germline (reference sequence). V lost 0 bases and J lost 4; bases outside the gene matches: 6. This CDR3 region has 16 residues. CDR3 protein: CATSREPGQLYNEQFF. CDR3 DNA sequence: TGTGCCACCAGCAGAGAGCCGGGACAGCTATACAATGAGCAGTTCTTC.